Shown below are 24 T cell receptor beta chains from a single sample sequenced in a study of OX40 agonist ivuxolimab in advanced cancers. The repertoire was sequenced with immunoSEQ multiplex PCR; TCRdb's copy has only in-frame clones and lacks some. The data contain some 90,000 clones, about 94% of them seen just once; the ten biggest clones take up 1% to 1.3%. The sample here was CD4+ or CD8+ T cells sorted from blood, taken in a trial of the OX40 agonist ivuxolimab. Source of these receptors: an adult with an advanced solid tumor such as melanoma, head and neck, liver or kidney cancer.

The J gene is TRBJ2-3, the V gene TRBV7-9; D uncertain. The ends were cut back, 5 bases at V and 4 bases at J, with 10 bases in the middle. Looked up from germline, CDR1 is SEHNR and CDR2 is FQNEAQ (reference sequence). The CDR3 is 13 amino acids. CDR3 sequence: CASSPKGPDTQYF. Here the CDR3 DNA reads TGTGCCAGCAGCCCCAAAGGCCCAGATACGCAGTATTTT.

The rearrangement joins TRBV28 to TRBJ2-7; 7 positions agree with TRBD2. The junction had 6 bases not matched to a gene; V was cut back by 3 bases and J by 10 bases. Germline V lookup: CDR1 MDHEN, CDR2 SYDVKM. This CDR3 is 12 amino acids long. The DNA of the CDR3 is TGTGCCAGCAGTTTCCTAGCGGCTACACAGTACTTC. Amino acid sequence: CASSFLAATQYF.

The table lists this clone with a count of one. The chain combines TRBV4-3 with TRBJ2-2; either TRBD1 or TRBD2 may supply D (5 bases each). There are 14 residues in the CDR3. Germline values: CDR1 LGHNA, CDR2 YSLEER. V was cut by 10 bases and J by 1 base, with 13 bases left in between. Written as DNA, the CDR3 is TGCGCCACCTCCCTGGGACGGAACACCGGGGAGCTGTTTTTT. Amino acid sequence: CATSLGRNTGELFF.

V is TRBV5-1 and J is TRBJ2-2; D is undetermined. The CDR3 has 14 amino acids. V was clipped by 8 bases and J by 1 base, with 12 bases between them. CDR1 and CDR2 (germline): SGHRS, YFSETQ. CDR3 loop: CASRLGWNTGELFF. The CDR3 coding sequence is TGCGCCAGTCGTCTGGGCTGGAACACCGGGGAGCTGTTTTTT.

This clone was found once. J is TRBJ2-3 and V is TRBV18; D is unclear. The CDR3 spans 12 residues. CDR1 KGHSH and CDR2 LQKENI come from the germline V gene. Trimming removed 6 bases at V and 1 base at J, with 5 bases between. The CDR3 loop is CASSAGTDTQYF. The CDR3 bases are TGTGCCAGCTCTGCAGGCACAGATACGCAGTATTTT. The whole variable domain, filled in from reference TRBV18 and TRBJ2-3, reads NAGVMQNPRHLVRRRGQEARLRCSPMKGHSHVYWYRQLPEEGLKFMVYLQKENIIDESGMPKERFSAEFPKEGPSILRIQQVVRGDSAAYFCASSAGTDTQYFGPGTRLTVL.

The genes are TRBV18 and TRBJ2-4; TRBD2 agrees at 11 bases. The CDR3 spans 19 residues. Germline V CDR1 and CDR2: KGHSH, LQKENI. V was pared by 2 bases and J by 1 base, with 10 bases of the junction left unmatched. CDR3 sequence: CASSPAGTSGPGAKNIQYF. The DNA of the CDR3 is TGTGCCAGCTCACCAGCCGGGACTAGCGGTCCGGGGGCCAAAAACATTCAGTACTTC. Full variable domain (remainder filled in from reference TRBV18 and TRBJ2-4): NAGVMQNPRHLVRRRGQEARLRCSPMKGHSHVYWYRQLPEEGLKFMVYLQKENIIDESGMPKERFSAEFPKEGPSILRIQQVVRGDSAAYFCASSPAGTSGPGAKNIQYFGAGTRLSVL.

The V gene is TRBV5-4, the J gene TRBJ1-5, with 7 bases aligning to TRBD1. The CDR3 length is 14 residues. CDR1 is SGHNT, CDR2 YYREEE, per germline (reference sequence). The V and J ends lost 4 bases and 2 bases, in that order; junction bases with no gene match: 3. Here the CDR3 DNA reads TGTGCCAGCAGCGTAGGACAGGGCAATCAGCCCCAGCATTTT. Its translation: CASSVGQGNQPQHF. Complete variable domain (other parts from reference TRBV5-4 and TRBJ1-5): ETGVTQSPTHLIKTRGQQVTLRCSSQSGHNTVSWYQQALGQGPQFIFQYYREEENGRGNFPPRFSGLQFPNYSSELNVNALELDDSALYLCASSVGQGNQPQHFGDGTRLSIL.

The rearrangement uses TRBV18 and TRBJ2-2; D is undetermined. The V gene lost 4 bases and the J gene lost 5 bases, with 8 bases spanning the gap. Germline V gene data show CDR1 as KGHSH and CDR2 as LQKENI. The CDR3 contains 13 residues. Here the CDR3 reads CASSLDRTGELFF. Written as DNA, the CDR3 is TGTGCCAGCTCACTTGACCGTACCGGGGAGCTGTTTTTT.

The V call is TRBV18, the J call TRBJ2-5; D may be TRBD1 (5 bases). CDR3 length: 14 residues. Germline V gene lookup returns CDR1 KGHSH and CDR2 LQKENI. The germline V and J ends were trimmed by 0 bases and 1 base, with 6 bases remaining between them. The CDR3: CASSPPQGQETQYF. The CDR3 DNA reads as TGTGCCAGCTCACCACCGCAGGGCCAAGAGACCCAGTACTTC. The variable domain in full, with the rest retrieved from reference TRBV18 and TRBJ2-5, is NAGVMQNPRHLVRRRGQEARLRCSPMKGHSHVYWYRQLPEEGLKFMVYLQKENIIDESGMPKERFSAEFPKEGPSILRIQQVVRGDSAAYFCASSPPQGQETQYFGPGTRLLVL.

Of note for this clone: The germline gene is not matched at one end of the junction; a read error may be the cause. The chain joins TRBV10-2 to TRBJ2-7; D possibly matches TRBD1 or TRBD2 (7 bases each). Germline CDR1 reads WSHSY; CDR2 reads SAAADI. The CDR3 length is 21 residues. The CDR3 here is CASRDPVPPAQKQGRAYEQYF. Here the CDR3 DNA reads TGCGCCAGCCGTGACCCAGTGCCCCCTGCCCAAAAACAGGGGAGGGCCTACGAGCAGTACTTC.

The CDR3 protein is CASSFAGGRSGELFF. The CDR3 DNA reads TGTGCCAGCAGCTTCGCGGGAGGCAGGTCCGGGGAGCTGTTTTTT. The rearrangement links TRBV11-2 to TRBJ2-2, with TRBD2 matching 8 bases. Unmatched junction bases numbered 6, after V lost 3 bases and J lost 6 bases. Germline V gene lookup returns CDR1 SGHAT and CDR2 FQNNGV. The CDR3 is 15 residues long.

Here the CDR3 reads CASSEGPSGRSSYEQYF. CDR3 bases: TGTGCCAGCAGCGAGGGTCCCAGCGGGAGGAGCTCCTACGAGCAGTACTTC. The J gene is TRBJ2-7, the V gene TRBV9, with 9 bases aligning to TRBD2. Trimming cost V 3 bases and J 0 bases; bases outside gene matches: 10. This CDR3 is 17 amino acids long. CDR1 is SGDLS, CDR2 YYNGEE, per germline.

The chain uses TRBV7-2 and TRBJ1-4, with no clear D. This CDR3 has 15 residues. Germline values: CDR1 SGHTA, CDR2 FQGNSA. The V end lost 5 bases, the J end lost 3 bases, and 13 bases lay between the germline ends. Written as DNA, the CDR3 is TGTGCCAGCAGCGCTGGACGGGCTGCTAATGAAAAACTGTTTTTT. It codes for CASSAGRAANEKLFF.

The chain employs TRBV5-1 and TRBJ2-7, with D possibly matching TRBD1 (5 bases). V lost 0 bases and J lost 4, with 8 bases in between. CDR3 size: 13 residues. CDR1 and CDR2 (germline): SGHRS, YFSETQ. The CDR3 sequence: CASSLGTYYEQYF. Here the CDR3 DNA reads TGCGCCAGCAGCTTGGGGACATATTACGAGCAGTACTTC. The variable domain in full, completed from reference TRBV5-1 and TRBJ2-7, reads KAGVTQTPRYLIKTRGQQVTLSCSPISGHRSVSWYQQTPGQGLQFLFEYFSETQRNKGNFPGRFSGRQFSNSRSEMNVSTLELGDSALYLCASSLGTYYEQYFGPGTRLTVT.

Only one count was recorded for this clone. The chain links TRBV28 to TRBJ2-1, with 10 positions matching TRBD1. The J segment lost 8 bases and the V segment lost 10 bases, leaving 8 bases of the junction unmatched. This CDR3 spans 13 amino acids. Germline V CDR1 and CDR2: MDHEN, SYDVKM. CDR3 residues: CAIYGTGDYEQFF. CDR3 bases: TGTGCCATCTACGGGACAGGGGACTATGAGCAGTTCTTC.

The rearrangement links TRBV11-2 to TRBJ2-7; D unclear. Trimming left V 4 bases short and J 2 bases short, with 12 bases between. This CDR3 region has 14 residues. Germline CDR1 and CDR2: SGHAT and FQNNGV. The CDR3 DNA sequence: TGTGCCAGCAGCTCAACCAGGCTAGCCTACGAGCAGTACTTC. Residues: CASSSTRLAYEQYF.

The chain combines TRBV19 with TRBJ1-1, with D hard to call. Germline V gives CDR1 LNHDA, CDR2 SQIVND (reference sequence). Trimming stripped 3 bases from V and 1 base from J, with 6 bases between. The CDR3 runs to 13 residues. CDR3 residues: CASSMNWNTEAFF. The CDR3 DNA reads as TGTGCCAGTAGTATGAACTGGAACACTGAAGCTTTCTTT.

The chain carries TRBV10-3 and TRBJ1-3; tentative D call: TRBD1 (5 bases). The CDR3 sequence is 13 residues long. The V end lost 7 bases, the J end lost 4 bases, and 11 bases lay between the germline ends. Germline CDR1 and CDR2: ENHRY and SYGVKD. As DNA, the CDR3 is TGTGCCATCACCCAGGGACTCGGAAACACCATATATTTT. Translated, it gives CAITQGLGNTIYF.

Here the CDR3 DNA reads TGCAGCGTTGCCAAGCCCAGGGAACGAGGCGAGCAGTACTTC. It codes for CSVAKPRERGEQYF. This chain connects TRBV29-1 to TRBJ2-7, with a possible D match to TRBD1 (5 bases). The germline gives CDR1 SQVTM, CDR2 ANQGSEA. The CDR3 totals 14 residues. The germline V and J ends were trimmed by 4 bases and 6 bases, with 19 bases remaining between them.

The chain couples TRBV19 to TRBJ1-1, with D perhaps TRBD1 (5 bases). The CDR3 extends over 16 amino acids. V dropped 1 base and J dropped 0 bases, with 12 bases sitting between them. Germline CDR1 and CDR2: LNHDA and SQIVND (reference sequence). The CDR3: CASSIAVTVMNTEAFF. The CDR3 coding sequence is TGTGCCAGTAGTATAGCAGTGACAGTAATGAACACTGAAGCTTTCTTT.

This clone occurred once. This sequence joins TRBV19 and TRBJ2-1, with TRBD2 identical over 11 bases. Losses at the gene ends were 10 bases for V and 2 bases for J; bases not matched to a gene: 7. From germline, CDR1 is LNHDA and CDR2 SQIVND (reference sequence). The CDR3 covers 15 residues. This chain's CDR3 is CATQLGLAAYNEQFF. The DNA of the CDR3 is TGTGCCACCCAACTGGGACTAGCGGCCTACAATGAGCAGTTCTTC.

This clone was recorded only once. V is TRBV28 and J is TRBJ1-1; 10 positions match TRBD1. Losses at the gene ends were 3 bases for V and 0 bases for J; bases not matched to a gene: 10. Germline CDR1 is MDHEN and CDR2 is SYDVKM. The CDR3 consists of 18 residues. The CDR3: CASSLATGGWLVNTEAFF. The CDR3 DNA reads as TGTGCCAGCAGTTTGGCGACAGGGGGCTGGTTGGTGAACACTGAAGCTTTCTTT.

This clone was detected once. This chain joins TRBV10-3 and TRBJ2-7, with D possibly being TRBD1 (5 bases). The CDR3 length is 12 residues. Germline CDR1 is ENHRY and CDR2 is SYGVKD. Trimming removed 4 bases at V and 7 bases at J, with 11 bases between. Here the CDR3 reads CAISGSGNEQYF. The CDR3 DNA reads TGTGCCATCAGTGGGTCAGGGAATGAGCAGTACTTC.

To note about this clone: The same CDR3 is also encoded by other DNA sequences in this sample. V usage is TRBV19 and J usage is TRBJ2-7, with 8 bases that match TRBD1. V trimming: 6 bases; J trimming: 2 bases; junction bases outside the gene matches: 6. CDR3 length: 14 residues. CDR1 is LNHDA, CDR2 SQIVND, per germline (reference sequence). CDR3 residues: CASSPGQGPYEQYF. As DNA, the CDR3 is TGTGCCAGTAGCCCAGGACAGGGACCCTACGAGCAGTACTTC. Filled out from reference TRBV19 and TRBJ2-7, the complete variable domain reads DGGITQSPKYLFRKEGQNVTLSCEQNLNHDAMYWYRQDPGQGLRLIYYSQIVNDFQKGDIAEGYSVSREKKESFPLTVTSAQKNPTAFYLCASSPGQGPYEQYFGPGTRLTVT.